A selection of T cell receptor beta chains follows, all from one sample in a study of Ad26.COV2.S vaccination and SARS-CoV-2 variants. Assay: immunoSEQ multiplex PCR; the TCRdb copy retains only in-frame clones and omits some. Of around 400,000 clones listed, 80% to 95% are singletons. The material sequenced was peripheral blood, taken in a trial of Ad26.COV2.S vaccine versus placebo. These receptors were taken from a person aged 18-60 years who received the Ad26.COV2.S COVID-19 vaccine or a placebo. Each CDR3 is given with its conserved first and last residue. The D gene is left open where the match is weak. Expanded clones get a size class; other rows say once, few or many, or leave the size out.

abundance: -; j_gene: TRBJ1-1; v_gene: TRBV30; d_gene: -; CDR3nt: TGTGCCTGGACACGGGGATGGAGCGAGGACACTGAAGCTTTCTTT; CDR3aa: CAWTRGWSEDTEAFF
abundance: -; j_gene: TRBJ1-6; v_gene: TRBV27; d_gene: -; CDR3nt: TGTGCCAGCAGTTTTAACAGAGGGAATTCACCCCTCCACTTT; CDR3aa: CASSFNRGNSPLHF
abundance: -; j_gene: TRBJ2-3; v_gene: TRBV15; d_gene: -; CDR3nt: TGTGCCACCAGCAGCGAAAGGACCCGGGGGACAGATACGCAGTATTTT; CDR3aa: CATSSERTRGTDTQYF
abundance: -; j_gene: TRBJ1-2; v_gene: TRBV6-1; d_gene: -; CDR3nt: TGTGCCAGCAGTGAACCTAAGAGTAACTATGGCTACACCTTC; CDR3aa: CASSEPKSNYGYTF
abundance: -; j_gene: TRBJ2-1; v_gene: TRBV12-3/TRBV12-4; d_gene: -; CDR3nt: TGTGCCAGCAGCCTTTTCAATGAGCAGTTCTTC; CDR3aa: CASSLFNEQFF
abundance: -; j_gene: TRBJ2-3; v_gene: TRBV9; d_gene: -; CDR3nt: TGTGCCAGCAGCAGTCGGATCTCAGGGACAGATACGCAGTATTTT; CDR3aa: CASSSRISGTDTQYF
abundance: -; j_gene: TRBJ2-7; v_gene: TRBV2; d_gene: -; CDR3nt: TGTGCCAGCAGCCTTGGGGAAGCCTACGAGCAGTACTTC; CDR3aa: CASSLGEAYEQYF
abundance: -; j_gene: TRBJ2-7; v_gene: TRBV11-2; d_gene: TRBD1; CDR3nt: TGTGCCAGCAGCTTAGTAGGGGGCTCGTACTACGAGCAGTACTTC; CDR3aa: CASSLVGGSYYEQYF
abundance: once; j_gene: TRBJ1-2; v_gene: TRBV24-1; d_gene: -; CDR3nt: TGTGCCACCAGTGATCACACGGGACCGCAATCTGGCTACACCTTC; CDR3aa: CATSDHTGPQSGYTF
abundance: once; j_gene: TRBJ1-1; v_gene: TRBV12-5; d_gene: TRBD1; CDR3nt: TGTGCTAGTGTACGACAGGGGGGGAACACTGAAGCTTTCTTT; CDR3aa: CASVRQGGNTEAFF
abundance: -; j_gene: TRBJ2-3; v_gene: TRBV5-4; d_gene: -; CDR3nt: TGTGCCAGCAGCATCGGGTCCCTCCCGGCGGATACGCAGTATTTT; CDR3aa: CASSIGSLPADTQYF